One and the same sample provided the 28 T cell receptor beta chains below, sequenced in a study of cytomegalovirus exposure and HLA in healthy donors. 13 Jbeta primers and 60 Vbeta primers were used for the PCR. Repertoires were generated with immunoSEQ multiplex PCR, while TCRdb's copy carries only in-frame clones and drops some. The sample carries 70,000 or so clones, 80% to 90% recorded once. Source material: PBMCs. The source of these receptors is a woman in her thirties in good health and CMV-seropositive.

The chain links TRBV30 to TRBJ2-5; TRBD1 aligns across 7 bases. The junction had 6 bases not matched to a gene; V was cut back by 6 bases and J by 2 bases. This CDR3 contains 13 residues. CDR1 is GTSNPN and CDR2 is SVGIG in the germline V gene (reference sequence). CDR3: CACRDSVQETQYF. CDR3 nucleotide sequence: TGTGCCTGCCGGGACAGCGTGCAAGAGACCCAGTACTTC.

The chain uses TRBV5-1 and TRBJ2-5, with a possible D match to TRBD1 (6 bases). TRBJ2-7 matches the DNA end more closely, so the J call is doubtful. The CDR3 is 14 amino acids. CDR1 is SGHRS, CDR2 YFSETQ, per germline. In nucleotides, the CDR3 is TGCGCCAGCAGCTTCTATGGACAGCACTACGAGCAGTACTTC. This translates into CASSFYGQHYEQYF.

The CDR3 region has the DNA TGCGCCAGCAGCTTGGTTTGGGGCGAACAGTACTTC. The encoded protein is CASSLVWGEQYF. The chain is built from TRBV5-1 and TRBJ2-7, with D possibly TRBD1 on 5 matching bases. CDR1 and CDR2 (germline): SGHRS, YFSETQ. The CDR3 spans 12 residues. Trimming removed 0 bases from V and 10 bases from J, with 11 bases in between.

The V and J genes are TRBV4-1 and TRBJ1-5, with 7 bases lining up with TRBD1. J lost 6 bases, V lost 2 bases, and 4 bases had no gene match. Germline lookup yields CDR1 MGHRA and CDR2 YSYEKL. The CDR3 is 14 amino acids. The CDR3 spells CASSQSTGAQPQHF. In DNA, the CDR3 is TGCGCCAGCAGCCAAAGTACAGGGGCTCAGCCCCAGCATTTT.

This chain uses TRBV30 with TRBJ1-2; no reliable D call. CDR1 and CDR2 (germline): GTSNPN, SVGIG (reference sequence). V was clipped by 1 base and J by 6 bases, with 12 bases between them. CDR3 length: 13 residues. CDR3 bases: TGTGCCTGGAGTGCGACCGAAGCGGATGGCTACACCTTC. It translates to CAWSATEADGYTF. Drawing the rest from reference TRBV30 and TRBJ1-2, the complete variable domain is SQTIHQWPATLVQPVGSPLSLECTVEGTSNPNLYWYRQAAGRGLQLLFYSVGIGQISSEVPQNLSASRPQDRQFILSSKKLLLSDSGFYLCAWSATEADGYTFGSGTRLTVV.

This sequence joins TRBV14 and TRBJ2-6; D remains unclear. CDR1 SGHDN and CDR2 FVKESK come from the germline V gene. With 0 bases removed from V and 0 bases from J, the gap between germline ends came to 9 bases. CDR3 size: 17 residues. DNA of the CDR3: TGTGCCAGCAGCCAAGAGGGCAGATACTCTGGGGCCAACGTCCTGACTTTC. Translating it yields CASSQEGRYSGANVLTF.

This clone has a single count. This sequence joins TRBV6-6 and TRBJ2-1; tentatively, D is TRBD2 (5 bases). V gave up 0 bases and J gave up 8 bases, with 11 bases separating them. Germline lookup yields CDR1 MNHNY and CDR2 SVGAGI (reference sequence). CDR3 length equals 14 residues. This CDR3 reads CASSYSSDIDEQFF. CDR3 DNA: TGTGCCAGCAGTTACTCTAGCGATATCGATGAGCAGTTCTTC.

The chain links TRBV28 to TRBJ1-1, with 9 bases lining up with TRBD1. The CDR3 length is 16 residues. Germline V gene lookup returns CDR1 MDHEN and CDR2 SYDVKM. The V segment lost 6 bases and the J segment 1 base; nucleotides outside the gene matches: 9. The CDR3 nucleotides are TGTGCCAGCAGAGACGACAGGGGGTCATCGAACACTGAAGCTTTCTTT. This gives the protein CASRDDRGSSNTEAFF.

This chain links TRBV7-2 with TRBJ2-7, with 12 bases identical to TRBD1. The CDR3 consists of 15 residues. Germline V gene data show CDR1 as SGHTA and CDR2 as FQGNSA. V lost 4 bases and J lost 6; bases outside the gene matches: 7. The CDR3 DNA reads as TGTGCCAGCAGCTACTCCGGGACAGGGGGCTTCGAGCAGTACTTC. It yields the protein CASSYSGTGGFEQYF.

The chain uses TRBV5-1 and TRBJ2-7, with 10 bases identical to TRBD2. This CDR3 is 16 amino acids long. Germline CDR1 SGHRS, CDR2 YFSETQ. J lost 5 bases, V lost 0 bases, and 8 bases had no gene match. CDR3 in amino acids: CASSLVASGSSHEQYF. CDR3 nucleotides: TGCGCCAGCAGCTTGGTAGCTAGCGGGAGTTCCCACGAGCAGTACTTC.

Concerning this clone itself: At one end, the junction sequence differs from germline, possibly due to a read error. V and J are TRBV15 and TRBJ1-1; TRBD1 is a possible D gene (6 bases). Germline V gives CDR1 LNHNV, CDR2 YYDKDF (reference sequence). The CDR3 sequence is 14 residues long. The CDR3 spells CATSGDRRGTEAFF. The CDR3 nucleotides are TGTGCCACCAGCGGAGACAGGCGGGGGACTGAAGCTTTCTTT.

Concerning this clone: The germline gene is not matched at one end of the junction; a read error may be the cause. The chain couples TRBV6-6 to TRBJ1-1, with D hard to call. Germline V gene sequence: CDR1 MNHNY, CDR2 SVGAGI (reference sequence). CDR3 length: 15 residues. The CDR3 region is CATSRIGGMNTEAFF. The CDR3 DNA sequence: TGTGCCACCAGTAGAATTGGAGGTATGAACACTGAAGCTTTCTTT.

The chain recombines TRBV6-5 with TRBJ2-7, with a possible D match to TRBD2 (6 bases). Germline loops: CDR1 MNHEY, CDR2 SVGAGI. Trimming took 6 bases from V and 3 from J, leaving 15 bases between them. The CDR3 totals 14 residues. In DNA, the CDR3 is TGTGCCAGCAGACCGGGACTCAGAGTCTACGAGCAGTACTTC. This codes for CASRPGLRVYEQYF.

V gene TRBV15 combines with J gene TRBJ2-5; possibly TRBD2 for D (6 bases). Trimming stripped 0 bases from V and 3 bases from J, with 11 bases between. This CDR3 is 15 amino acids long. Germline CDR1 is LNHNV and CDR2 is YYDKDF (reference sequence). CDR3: CATSRDLGGEETQYF. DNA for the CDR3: TGTGCCACCAGCAGAGATCTGGGCGGGGAAGAGACCCAGTACTTC.

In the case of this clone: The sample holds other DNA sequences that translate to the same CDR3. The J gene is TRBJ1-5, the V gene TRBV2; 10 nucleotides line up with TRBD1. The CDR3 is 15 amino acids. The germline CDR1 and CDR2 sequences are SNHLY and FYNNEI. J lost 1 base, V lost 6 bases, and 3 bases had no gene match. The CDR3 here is CASRRQGASNQPQHF. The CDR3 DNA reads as TGTGCCAGCAGACGACAGGGGGCGAGCAATCAGCCCCAGCATTTT.

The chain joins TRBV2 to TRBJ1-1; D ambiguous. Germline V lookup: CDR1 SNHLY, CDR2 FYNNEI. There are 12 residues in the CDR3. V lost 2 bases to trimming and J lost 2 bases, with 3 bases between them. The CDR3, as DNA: TGTGCCAGCAGTGAAACAAACACTGAAGCTTTCTTT. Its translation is CASSETNTEAFF.

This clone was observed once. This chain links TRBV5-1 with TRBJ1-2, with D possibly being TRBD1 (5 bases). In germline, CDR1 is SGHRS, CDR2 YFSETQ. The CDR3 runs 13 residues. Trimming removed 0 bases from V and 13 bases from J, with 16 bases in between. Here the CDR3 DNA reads TGCGCCAGCAGCTTGGTCCCGGGGGAGGACCCCACCTTC. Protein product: CASSLVPGEDPTF.

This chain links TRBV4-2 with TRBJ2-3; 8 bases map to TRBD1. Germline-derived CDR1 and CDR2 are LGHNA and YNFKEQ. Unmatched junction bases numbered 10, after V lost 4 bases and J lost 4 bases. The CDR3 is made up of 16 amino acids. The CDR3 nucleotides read TGTGCCAGCAGCCCAATCGAGGGCAGGGGGCCAGATACGCAGTATTTT. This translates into CASSPIEGRGPDTQYF.

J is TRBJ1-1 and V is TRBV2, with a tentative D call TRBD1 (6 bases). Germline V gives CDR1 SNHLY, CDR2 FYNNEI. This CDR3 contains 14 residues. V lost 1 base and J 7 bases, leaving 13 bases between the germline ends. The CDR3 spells CASSEGLPDSEAFF. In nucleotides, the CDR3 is TGTGCCAGCAGTGAAGGGTTACCGGACAGTGAAGCTTTCTTT.

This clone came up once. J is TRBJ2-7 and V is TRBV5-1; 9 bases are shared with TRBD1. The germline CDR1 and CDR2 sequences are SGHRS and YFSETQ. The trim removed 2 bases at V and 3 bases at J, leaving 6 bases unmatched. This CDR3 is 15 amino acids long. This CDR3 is CASSFTGTGIYEQYF. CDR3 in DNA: TGCGCCAGCAGCTTCACCGGGACAGGGATCTACGAGCAGTACTTC. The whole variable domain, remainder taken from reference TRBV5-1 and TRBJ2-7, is KAGVTQTPRYLIKTRGQQVTLSCSPISGHRSVSWYQQTPGQGLQFLFEYFSETQRNKGNFPGRFSGRQFSNSRSEMNVSTLELGDSALYLCASSFTGTGIYEQYFGPGTRLTVT.

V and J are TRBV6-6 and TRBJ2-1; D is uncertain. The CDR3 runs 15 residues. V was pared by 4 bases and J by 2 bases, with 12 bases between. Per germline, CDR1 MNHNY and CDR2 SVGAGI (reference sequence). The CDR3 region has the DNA TGTGCCAGCAGTTTATCGCTACCTCCCTACAATGAGCAGTTCTTC. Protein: CASSLSLPPYNEQFF.

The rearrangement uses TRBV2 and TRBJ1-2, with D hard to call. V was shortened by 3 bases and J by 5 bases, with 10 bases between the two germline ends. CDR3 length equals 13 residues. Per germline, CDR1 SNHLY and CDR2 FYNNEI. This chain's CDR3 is CASSDPSGYGYTF. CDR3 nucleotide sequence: TGTGCCAGCAGTGATCCCTCGGGTTATGGCTACACCTTC.

In DNA form, the CDR3 reads TGTGCCAGCACCGATCCGGGACAGGGGCACACTGAAGCTTTCTTT. Translated, it gives CASTDPGQGHTEAFF. The chain carries TRBV13 and TRBJ1-1; TRBD1 matches at 10 bases. The CDR3 covers 15 residues. Unmatched junction bases numbered 8, after V lost 7 bases and J lost 3 bases. Looked up from germline, CDR1 is PRHDT and CDR2 is FYEKMQ (reference sequence).

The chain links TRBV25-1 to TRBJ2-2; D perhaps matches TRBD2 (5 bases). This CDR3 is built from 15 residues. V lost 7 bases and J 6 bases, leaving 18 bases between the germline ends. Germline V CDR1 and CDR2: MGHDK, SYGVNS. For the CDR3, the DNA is TGTGCCAGCACTCCTCCCCCCGGACTCCCCGGGGAGCTGTTTTTT. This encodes CASTPPPGLPGELFF.

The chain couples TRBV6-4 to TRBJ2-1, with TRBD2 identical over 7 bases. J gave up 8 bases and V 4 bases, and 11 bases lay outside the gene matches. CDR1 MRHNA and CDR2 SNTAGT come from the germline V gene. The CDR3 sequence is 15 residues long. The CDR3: CASSVETGGMDEQFF. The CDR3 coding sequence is TGTGCCAGCAGTGTAGAGACGGGAGGTATGGATGAGCAGTTCTTC.

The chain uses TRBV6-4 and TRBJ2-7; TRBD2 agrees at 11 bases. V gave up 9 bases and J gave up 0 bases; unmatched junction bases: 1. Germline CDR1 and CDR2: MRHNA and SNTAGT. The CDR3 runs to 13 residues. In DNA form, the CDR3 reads TGTGCCAGGGGACTAGCGGCCTCCTACGAGCAGTACTTC. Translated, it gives CARGLAASYEQYF.

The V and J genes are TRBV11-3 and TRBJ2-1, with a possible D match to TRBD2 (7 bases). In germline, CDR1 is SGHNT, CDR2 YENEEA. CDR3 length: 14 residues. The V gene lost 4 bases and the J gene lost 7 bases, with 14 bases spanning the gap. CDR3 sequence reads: CASSSGGAENEQFF. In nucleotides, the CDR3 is TGTGCCAGCAGCTCGGGGGGCGCCGAGAATGAGCAGTTCTTC.

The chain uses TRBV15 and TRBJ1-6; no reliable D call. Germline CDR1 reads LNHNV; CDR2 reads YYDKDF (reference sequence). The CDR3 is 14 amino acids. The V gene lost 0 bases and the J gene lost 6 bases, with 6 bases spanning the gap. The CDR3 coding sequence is TGTGCCACCAGCAGAGATCCTTTTAATTCACCCCTCCACTTT. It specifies CATSRDPFNSPLHF.